This T cell receptor (beta chain) was sequenced in a study of blood T cell repertoires in COVID-19. Overall study context: Samples came from the United States, Italy and Spain, spanning acute and convalescent COVID-19.

In the authors' methods: For nucleated cells, counts were estimated from reference gene primer amplification. The method was immunoSEQ multiplex PCR; TCRdb's version includes in-frame clones alone and lacks a portion of them. The V and J calls and the clone size are those of that table, but D and trimming were determined from the DNA. The sample gives around 160,000 clones, roughly four fifths of which show up once; roughly 15% is in the top ten. CDR1 SQVTM and CDR2 ANQGSEA come from the germline V gene. The CDR3 is made up of 15 amino acids. V lost 6 bases and J lost 6; bases outside the gene matches: 15. This clone showed up just once.

This chain connects TRBV29-1 to TRBJ1-2, with 8 positions matching TRBD1. Sequenced: peripheral blood. This sequence originates from a human donor with acute or convalescent COVID-19. The donor label of this sample is uncertain. The DNA of the CDR3 is TGCAGCGTGGACCGCGGGACAGGAGGGGAGAATGGCTACACCTTC. It encodes CSVDRGTGGENGYTF.